This T cell receptor (beta chain) was identified during a study of post-analysis software for immune sequencing data. Unique molecular identifiers were built into the TCR beta cDNA libraries. TCRdb independently ran MiXCR on the PCR reads; one entry per CDR3 protein. The repertoire holds hundreds of thousands of distinct CDR3 sequences, 25% to 30% seen once, with approximately 0.6% in the top ten. With respect to this clonotype: Its specificity is unknown.

The trim removed 3 bases at V and 3 bases at J, leaving 7 bases unmatched. CDR3 length: 15 amino acids. The germline V gene has CDR1 MDHEN and CDR2 SYDVKM. Study observations and caveats: Patients used a few TRBV segments, including TRBV5-6, TRBV5-1 and TRBV20-1, more often than controls. Normalized Chao1 diversity was significantly lower in multiple sclerosis patients than in controls. When the samples were clustered directly with F measure, those that had been prepared in the same batch showed strong co-clustering.

V gene TRBV28 combines with J gene TRBJ1-2; 7 bases agree with TRBD1. This receptor was taken from a girl between 10 and 17 years old with multiple sclerosis. The sequenced sample consisted of blood. Here the CDR3 DNA reads TGTGCCAGCAGTTTCCCAAGGGGGCTTCACTATGGCTACACCTTC. Protein sequence: CASSFPRGLHYGYTF.